This T cell receptor (beta chain) was profiled in a study of T cells in localized non-small cell lung cancer. General study findings and limits: Measurement of T cell clonality placed uninvolved adjacent lung highest, above the level in tumor. Adjacent lung held a median roughly 54 of the top 100 tumor clones.

Regarding this clone: Its antigen is as yet unknown.

TCRdb's copy holds only in-frame clones and misses some; the assay was immunoSEQ multiplex PCR. Of tens of thousands of clones listed, around 86% are singletons. Germline loops: CDR1 SGHRS, CDR2 YFSETQ. The J segment lost 4 bases and the V segment lost 4 bases, leaving 31 bases of the junction unmatched. CDR3 size: 22 residues. Sequences were derived from peripheral blood, sampled before any cancer treatment. The chain combines TRBV5-1 with TRBJ2-7, with 8 bases that match TRBD1. The TCR originated in a male donor aged 60 or over with stage III lung adenocarcinoma. The CDR3 spells CASSHPKFYVGTGLDLGYEQYF. CDR3 nucleotide sequence: TGCGCCAGCAGCCACCCCAAATTCTACGTCGGGACAGGCCTTGACCTGGGGTACGAGCAGTACTTC.